Following are 27 T cell receptor beta chains from one sample sequenced in a study of PD-L1 blockade in urothelial cancer. The method was immunoSEQ multiplex PCR; TCRdb's version includes in-frame clones alone and lacks a portion of them. Seen here are around 70,000 clones, 75% to 90% observed once, and the top ten hold around 4.8%. The sample's time point: pretreatment peripheral blood. Specimen: PBMCs, collected around atezolizumab (anti-PD-L1) treatment. Every receptor here comes from a man in his sixties or seventies with urothelial cancer.

This chain links TRBV10-3 with TRBJ1-2; the D is unclear. CDR3 size: 13 residues. Germline V CDR1 and CDR2: ENHRY, SYGVKD. V gave up 3 bases and J gave up 6 bases, with 11 bases separating them. Written as DNA, the CDR3 is TGTGCCATCAGTGAACCTTCTCGGGATGGCTACACCTTC. This codes for CAISEPSRDGYTF.

The CDR3 sequence is CASSREWRTDTQYF. The CDR3 region has the DNA TGCGCCAGCAGCCGGGAGTGGCGGACAGATACGCAGTATTTT. The rearrangement links TRBV10-1 to TRBJ2-3, with D tentatively TRBD2 (6 bases). CDR3 length: 14 residues. V shed 6 bases and J shed 3 bases, with 13 bases lying between them. Germline V gene data show CDR1 as WNHNN and CDR2 as SYGVQD (reference sequence).

A single count supports this clone. The chain uses TRBV29-1 and TRBJ1-1; TRBD1 might be the D (6 bases). V dropped 8 bases and J dropped 11 bases, with 18 bases sitting between them. The CDR3 has 11 amino acids. The germline CDR1 and CDR2 sequences are SQVTM and ANQGSEA. In DNA form, the CDR3 reads TGCAGCTCAGCCATAGGGGGTCGGGCTTTCTTT. Encoded protein: CSSAIGGRAFF.

The chain combines TRBV13 with TRBJ2-7, with 11 bases matching TRBD2. Per germline, CDR1 PRHDT and CDR2 FYEKMQ (reference sequence). The junction had 7 bases not matched to a gene; V was cut back by 3 bases and J by 9 bases. This CDR3 has 14 amino acids. Written as DNA, the CDR3 is TGTGCCAGCAGCTTGGGACTAGCGGTGTTTAGGCAGTACTTC. Encoded protein: CASSLGLAVFRQYF.

V gene TRBV5-1 combines with J gene TRBJ1-2; D perhaps matches TRBD1 (6 bases). Germline CDR1 and CDR2: SGHRS and YFSETQ. V lost 0 bases and J lost 3, with 9 bases in between. This CDR3 has 14 amino acids. CDR3 in DNA: TGCGCCAGCAGCTTGGACAGGGAGCACTATGGCTACACCTTC. Translated, it gives CASSLDREHYGYTF.

This clone appeared once. Other nucleotide sequences in the sample specify the same CDR3. This chain connects TRBV19 to TRBJ2-5; weak D call: TRBD1 (5 bases). CDR3 size: 13 residues. Trimming removed 5 bases at V and 5 bases at J, with 12 bases between. Germline V gene lookup returns CDR1 LNHDA and CDR2 SQIVND (reference sequence). The CDR3 DNA follows: TGTGCCAGTAGTCCCCGCCAGGGTGAGACCCAGTACTTC. It codes for CASSPRQGETQYF.

The V and J genes are TRBV2 and TRBJ2-7; 9 positions agree with TRBD2. The CDR3 is 16 residues long. Germline V lookup: CDR1 SNHLY, CDR2 FYNNEI. Trimming took 0 bases from V and 4 from J; bases not matched to a gene: 7. Here the CDR3 DNA reads TGTGCCAGCAGTGAAGCGGGGGCGGGAGGGGGTTACGAGCAGTACTTC. Its translation: CASSEAGAGGGYEQYF.

V and J are TRBV5-1 and TRBJ1-1; TRBD1 might be the D (5 bases). This CDR3 region has 15 residues. Germline CDR1 SGHRS, CDR2 YFSETQ. Trimming stripped 0 bases from V and 5 bases from J, with 14 bases between. The CDR3 DNA follows: TGCGCCAGCAGCTTGGGGGATGTTGGGGCGACTGAAGCTTTCTTT. As protein: CASSLGDVGATEAFF.

This chain joins TRBV29-1 and TRBJ2-1; possible D gene TRBD1, 5 bases. V dropped 5 bases and J dropped 9 bases, with 14 bases sitting between them. This CDR3 spans 12 amino acids. Germline CDR1 reads SQVTM; CDR2 reads ANQGSEA. CDR3 in DNA: TGCAGCGTTAGTAGGGGTGGTACTGAGCAGTTCTTC. Translation gives CSVSRGGTEQFF.

The CDR3 DNA is TGTGCCAGCTCACCTGGGACAGGGAGTCAGAGTGAGCAGTTCTTC. Its translation: CASSPGTGSQSEQFF. J is TRBJ2-1 and V is TRBV18; 9 bases match TRBD1. The J segment lost 9 bases and the V segment lost 3 bases, leaving 9 bases of the junction unmatched. Looked up from germline, CDR1 is KGHSH and CDR2 is LQKENI. The CDR3 covers 15 residues.

The chain joins TRBV19 to TRBJ1-2; D remains unclear. Looked up from germline, CDR1 is LNHDA and CDR2 is SQIVND (reference sequence). The CDR3 loop spans 17 amino acids. Trimming shortened V by 3 bases and J by 1 base, and 18 bases separated the two germline ends. CDR3 protein: CASSIFKRQKINYGYTF. CDR3 in DNA: TGTGCCAGTAGTATCTTTAAGCGGCAGAAAATTAACTATGGCTACACCTTC.

This clone was found once. CDR3 in amino acids: CSVRVGAETQYF. Written as DNA, the CDR3 is TGCAGCGTCCGGGTTGGAGCAGAGACCCAGTACTTC. V gene TRBV29-1 combines with J gene TRBJ2-5; no clear D gene. Trimming removed 6 bases from V and 4 bases from J, with 12 bases in between. Germline lookup yields CDR1 SQVTM and CDR2 ANQGSEA. This CDR3 spans 12 amino acids.

This chain uses TRBV30 with TRBJ1-5; a possible D gene is TRBD1 (5 bases). Germline CDR1 GTSNPN, CDR2 SVGIG (reference sequence). The CDR3 spans 15 residues. Trimming pared 5 bases from V and 9 bases from J, leaving 23 bases between. This CDR3 reads CAWSSKVGAEGPQHF. As DNA, the CDR3 is TGTGCCTGGTCCAGTAAGGTAGGGGCGGAGGGGCCCCAGCATTTT.

This clone was observed a single time. The chain has TRBV28 and TRBJ2-7; the match to TRBD1 covers 8 bases. V lost 6 bases to trimming and J lost 3 bases; unmatched junction nucleotides: 4. Looked up from germline, CDR1 is MDHEN and CDR2 is SYDVKM. The CDR3 totals 13 residues. The CDR3 DNA follows: TGTGCCAGCAGAGGGGGGACAGGCTACGAGCAGTACTTC. Translating it yields CASRGGTGYEQYF. The full variable domain, completed using reference TRBV28 and TRBJ2-7, is DVKVTQSSRYLVKRTGEKVFLECVQDMDHENMFWYRQDPGLGLRLIYFSYDVKMKEKGDIPEGYSVSREKKERFSLILESASTNQTSMYLCASRGGTGYEQYFGPGTRLTVT.

The chain is built from TRBV27 and TRBJ1-5, with D tentatively TRBD1 (5 bases). There are 15 residues in the CDR3. Trimming removed 1 base from V and 6 bases from J, with 13 bases in between. CDR1 and CDR2 from the germline V gene are MNHEY and SMNVEV (reference sequence). The CDR3 DNA follows: TGTGCCAGCAGTTTATTGGGAGGGGACCGTCAGCCCCAGCATTTT. It translates to CASSLLGGDRQPQHF.

The rearrangement links TRBV28 to TRBJ2-7; TRBD2 matches 15 bases. Germline assignment: CDR1 MDHEN and CDR2 SYDVKM. The trim removed 5 bases at V and 3 bases at J, leaving 11 bases unmatched. The CDR3 spans 18 residues. The CDR3 is CASSPGTSGRIFFYEQYF. The CDR3 DNA is TGTGCCAGCAGTCCGGGGACTAGCGGGAGGATCTTTTTCTACGAGCAGTACTTC. Full variable domain (outside the CDR3, taken from reference TRBV28 and TRBJ2-7): DVKVTQSSRYLVKRTGEKVFLECVQDMDHENMFWYRQDPGLGLRLIYFSYDVKMKEKGDIPEGYSVSREKKERFSLILESASTNQTSMYLCASSPGTSGRIFFYEQYFGPGTRLTVT.

V and J are TRBV19 and TRBJ1-5; D may be TRBD1 (6 bases). Germline V gene data show CDR1 as LNHDA and CDR2 as SQIVND (reference sequence). V lost 5 bases, J lost 1 base, and 15 bases lay in between. The length of the CDR3 is 16 residues. Here the CDR3 reads CASSPLRQVSNQPQHF. CDR3 DNA: TGTGCCAGTAGTCCCCTCAGACAGGTGAGCAATCAGCCCCAGCATTTT.

V and J are TRBV27 and TRBJ2-7; 8 positions match TRBD1. Germline assignment: CDR1 MNHEY and CDR2 SMNVEV (reference sequence). The CDR3 contains 15 residues. V lost 4 bases, J lost 3 bases, and 8 bases stayed unmatched. This CDR3 reads CASSSGQGWGYEQYF. CDR3 nucleotides: TGTGCCAGCAGTTCCGGACAGGGATGGGGCTACGAGCAGTACTTC.

The chain is built from TRBV28 and TRBJ2-3; 7 nucleotides align to TRBD2. From germline, CDR1 is MDHEN and CDR2 SYDVKM. V lost 8 bases to trimming and J lost 5 bases; unmatched junction nucleotides: 4. The CDR3 is 12 residues long. CDR3 coding DNA: TGTGCCAGCCCCTCGGGAGGAGATACGCAGTATTTT. Amino acid sequence: CASPSGGDTQYF.

The DNA for the CDR3 is TGTGCCAGCAGCTTCCGGGACAGGAACACCGGGGAGCTGTTTTTT. Translating it yields CASSFRDRNTGELFF. The chain joins TRBV4-2 to TRBJ2-2; TRBD1 agrees at 7 bases. The CDR3 is 15 residues long. J gave up 1 base and V 5 bases, and 4 bases lay outside the gene matches. The V gene's germline CDR1 is LGHNA and CDR2 YNFKEQ.

This clone has more than one count but fewer than ten. The CDR3 spells CASSGTGFYEQYF. CDR3 DNA sequence: TGTGCCAGCAGCGGGACAGGTTTCTACGAGCAGTACTTC. V usage is TRBV7-9 and J usage is TRBJ2-7, with 8 positions matching TRBD1. Germline CDR1 reads SEHNR; CDR2 reads FQNEAQ (reference sequence). The CDR3 consists of 13 residues. V lost 5 bases and J lost 3; bases outside the gene matches: 3.

The chain carries TRBV2 and TRBJ2-2; TRBD1 agrees at 7 bases. This CDR3 region has 15 residues. Germline V lookup: CDR1 SNHLY, CDR2 FYNNEI. Trimming took 7 bases from V and 0 from J; bases not matched to a gene: 5. CDR3 in amino acids: CASKQGQTNTGELFF. The CDR3 DNA is TGTGCCAGCAAGCAGGGACAGACGAACACCGGGGAGCTGTTTTTT.

This clone is a singleton in its sample. The chain uses TRBV7-8 and TRBJ2-7, with TRBD2 identical over 7 bases. The V gene end was trimmed by 5 bases and the J gene end by 3 bases; junction bases not matched to a gene: 13. The CDR3 has 16 amino acids. Germline CDR1 and CDR2: SGHVS and FQNEAQ. The CDR3 spells CASSPDLAGAVYEQYF. The DNA for the CDR3 is TGTGCCAGCAGCCCAGATCTCGCGGGAGCCGTCTACGAGCAGTACTTC.

In this sample, this clone turned up once. The chain joins TRBV6-5 to TRBJ2-7, with D possibly being TRBD1 (5 bases). CDR1 and CDR2 (germline): MNHEY, SVGAGI. The V and J ends lost 8 bases and 2 bases respectively, with 10 bases between them. CDR3 length: 12 amino acids. The CDR3 reads CASSETAYEQYF. The DNA of the CDR3 is TGTGCCAGCTCCGAGACAGCCTACGAGCAGTACTTC.

The J gene is TRBJ2-5, the V gene TRBV5-1; 13 nucleotides match TRBD2. This CDR3 region has 17 residues. J lost 2 bases, V lost 1 base, and 5 bases had no gene match. Germline CDR1 SGHRS, CDR2 YFSETQ. DNA for the CDR3: TGCGCCAGCAGCTTGACTAGCGGGAGGGTAACACAAGAGACCCAGTACTTC. Residues: CASSLTSGRVTQETQYF.

The rearrangement links TRBV6-4 to TRBJ2-3; the D gene is possibly TRBD2 (6 bases). The CDR3 runs to 13 residues. The germline gives CDR1 MRHNA, CDR2 SNTAGT. With 8 bases removed from V and 5 bases from J, the gap between germline ends came to 14 bases. CDR3 nucleotides: TGTGCCAGCGGGGGGTTTGGCATAGATACGCAGTATTTT. Amino acid sequence: CASGGFGIDTQYF.

The chain carries TRBV4-1 and TRBJ1-5; TRBD1 matches 7 bases. Per germline, CDR1 MGHRA and CDR2 YSYEKL. The CDR3 spans 14 residues. The J segment lost 4 bases and the V segment lost 2 bases, leaving 2 bases of the junction unmatched. The CDR3 DNA follows: TGCGCCAGCAGCCAACTGGGACAGAATCAGCCCCAGCATTTT. Translated: CASSQLGQNQPQHF.